This TCR beta chain originates from a study of T cell repertoires in cytomegalovirus infection. This CDR3 is built from 19 residues. Germline CDR1 reads SEHNR; CDR2 reads FQNEAQ (reference sequence). V was pared by 5 bases and J by 6 bases, with 17 bases of the junction left unmatched. Overall study results and limits: Ex vivo responses were dominated by HLA-C-restricted CMV-specific TCR beta clonotypes.

This clonotype was recorded many times. The antigen is not known. From the reads, TCRdb called clonotypes with MiXCR, one entry per CDR3 protein. The sample shows approximately 500,000 distinct CDR3 sequences, about 17% of them seen only once. Sequencing input: CD8+ T cells from PBMCs. The J gene is TRBJ2-3, the V gene TRBV7-9, with 13 bases aligning to TRBD2. The sequence was obtained from a human donor in good health (CMV status not recorded). Some clones in this sample may be carry-over from other donors' samples. In nucleotides, the CDR3 is TGTGCCAGCAGCGGTCTAGGACTAGCGGGGGCTTTCGCGATTGATACGCAGTATTTT. Translating it yields CASSGLGLAGAFAIDTQYF. Complete variable domain (other parts from reference TRBV7-9 and TRBJ2-3): DTGVSQNPRHKITKRGQNVTFRCDPISEHNRLYWYRQTLGQGPEFLTYFQNEAQLEKSRLLSDRFSAERPKGSFSTLEIQRTEQGDSAMYLCASSGLGLAGAFAIDTQYFGPGTRLTVL.